The clone carrying this T cell receptor beta chain was seen once. The data are from a study of shared clonotypes between healthy human individuals. Clones were sequenced by immunoSEQ multiplex PCR, and TCRdb holds only the in-frame ones, with some missing. The repertoire holds millions of clones, with about 92% as singletons. The V end was cut by 7 bases, the J end by 5 bases, with 21 bases between. The CDR3 runs 15 residues. The germline gives CDR1 MDHEN, CDR2 SYDVKM. In the naive CD8 group, cells lacked CD45RO and were positively selected for CCR7, so terminally differentiated effector memory CD45RA+ cells were left out.

The chain joins TRBV28 to TRBJ2-7; D may be TRBD1 (6 bases). The clonotype comes from a young man in good health. Some clones in this sample may be carry-over from other donors' samples. Material: naive CD8+ T cells from PBMCs. This CDR3 is CASTIGGRGSNEQYF. The CDR3, as DNA: TGTGCCAGCACCATAGGCGGCAGGGGTTCGAACGAGCAGTACTTC.